Below are 31 T cell receptor beta chains sequenced from a single sample in a study of early T cells in non-severe SARS-CoV-2 infection. TCRdb re-called the 5' RACE reads through MiXCR, storing one row per CDR3 protein. The table has roughly 26,000 distinct CDR3 sequences, 4% to 4.5% seen once. The sequencing input was whole blood. These receptors were obtained from an adult who was a healthcare worker with PCR-confirmed SARS-CoV-2 infection or an uninfected control (not recorded which).

This clonotype came up many times. V and J are TRBV6-1 and TRBJ1-5; D ambiguous. From germline, CDR1 is MNHNS and CDR2 SASEGT. V lost 3 bases, J lost 1 base, and 16 bases lay in between. The CDR3 is 17 amino acids. In nucleotides, the CDR3 is TGTGCCAGCAGTGATGGTACCCGAACGGGGAGCAATCAGCCCCAGCATTTT. It yields the protein CASSDGTRTGSNQPQHF.

This clonotype was counted ten times or more. The chain joins TRBV6-1 to TRBJ1-2; D is perhaps TRBD1 (6 bases). V was pared by 4 bases and J by 13 bases, with 16 bases between. Germline CDR1 MNHNS, CDR2 SASEGT. The CDR3 spans 12 residues. As DNA, the CDR3 is TGTGCCAGCAGTGTGCCGACAGGCCCGATCACCTTC. This gives the protein CASSVPTGPITF.

This clonotype has ten or more counts. This chain links TRBV5-1 with TRBJ2-1; 7 nucleotides match TRBD1. The CDR3 spans 15 residues. The trim removed 0 bases at V and 4 bases at J, leaving 4 bases unmatched. The germline V gene encodes CDR1 SGHRS and CDR2 YFSETQ. In DNA form, the CDR3 reads TGCGCCAGCAGCTTGGAGGGGGCGCGGTACAATGAGCAGTTCTTC. Its translation is CASSLEGARYNEQFF. Looking up the rest from reference TRBV5-1 and TRBJ2-1 gives the full variable domain: KAGVTQTPRYLIKTRGQQVTLSCSPISGHRSVSWYQQTPGQGLQFLFEYFSETQRNKGNFPGRFSGRQFSNSRSEMNVSTLELGDSALYLCASSLEGARYNEQFFGPGTRLTVL.

There are many counts of this clonotype. This chain joins TRBV20-1 and TRBJ2-6; 7 bases line up with TRBD1. With 5 bases clipped from V and 0 bases from J, the junction kept 4 bases outside the gene matches. The V gene's germline CDR1 is DFQATT and CDR2 SNEGSKA (reference sequence). The CDR3 runs to 15 residues. The CDR3 loop reads CSAGDRASGANVLTF. For the CDR3, the DNA is TGCAGTGCTGGGGACAGAGCCTCTGGGGCCAACGTCCTGACTTTC.

By proportion, this clonotype is medium-sized. V usage is TRBV19 and J usage is TRBJ2-7, with D possibly being TRBD1 (6 bases). CDR1 and CDR2 (germline): LNHDA, SQIVND (reference sequence). The CDR3 contains 14 residues. V shed 7 bases and J shed 0 bases, with 13 bases lying between them. For the CDR3, the DNA is TGTGCCAGTAAGGGACACCGAAACTCCTACGAGCAGTACTTC. Encoded protein: CASKGHRNSYEQYF.

This clonotype was detected many times. This rearrangement joins TRBV30 to TRBJ1-5; no definite D call. There are 15 residues in the CDR3. V was cut by 0 bases and J by 0 bases, with 9 bases left in between. Germline loops: CDR1 GTSNPN, CDR2 SVGIG (reference sequence). The CDR3 bases are TGTGCCTGGAGTGTGCGCAGTAATAGCAATCAGCCCCAGCATTTT. Translating it yields CAWSVRSNSNQPQHF.

This clonotype was recorded many times. This chain uses TRBV27 with TRBJ2-7; D is undetermined. The CDR3 contains 13 residues. Germline V CDR1 and CDR2: MNHEY, SMNVEV (reference sequence). V was trimmed by 2 bases and J by 5 bases, leaving 10 bases between them. CDR3 bases: TGTGCCAGCAGTTTACTCCCCCGCGACGAGCAGTACTTC. Amino acids: CASSLLPRDEQYF.

There are many counts of this clonotype. This chain links TRBV18 with TRBJ2-7, with a possible D match to TRBD2 (6 bases). CDR1 and CDR2 (germline): KGHSH, LQKENI. V lost 4 bases and J 0 bases, leaving 10 bases between the germline ends. The CDR3 contains 14 residues. The CDR3 loop reads CASSQGLLSYEQYF. In DNA form, the CDR3 reads TGTGCCAGCTCACAGGGACTTCTCTCCTACGAGCAGTACTTC.

This chain joins TRBV12-3 or TRBV12-4 and TRBJ1-2; D is unclear. The CDR3 covers 15 residues. V was cut by 3 bases and J by 1 base, with 12 bases left in between. The CDR3 nucleotides are TGTGCCAGCAGTTTTAGGGTTGGCCTTAACTATGGCTACACCTTC. Protein product: CASSFRVGLNYGYTF.

This clonotype was counted ten times or more. This sequence joins TRBV7-2 and TRBJ1-1; TRBD1 is a possible D gene (5 bases). Germline V CDR1 and CDR2: SGHTA, FQGNSA. Trimming removed 5 bases at V and 1 base at J, with 17 bases between. CDR3 size: 16 residues. This chain's CDR3 is CASSRDVTARNTEAFF. CDR3 sequence (DNA): TGTGCCAGCAGCCGTGATGTGACAGCGAGGAACACTGAAGCTTTCTTT.

This clonotype has ten or more counts. The chain carries TRBV11-2 and TRBJ1-1; 7 bases line up with TRBD1. The CDR3 runs 16 residues. Trimming removed 6 bases from V and 8 bases from J; junction bases left unmatched: 18. In germline, CDR1 is SGHAT, CDR2 FQNNGV. The CDR3 sequence is CASRQNPGQSKAEAFF. As DNA, the CDR3 is TGTGCCAGCAGACAAAATCCGGGACAGTCTAAAGCAGAAGCTTTCTTT.

This clonotype was seen many times. The chain joins TRBV7-2 to TRBJ1-5; tentatively, D is TRBD1 (6 bases). Germline loops: CDR1 SGHTA, CDR2 FQGNSA. The CDR3 is made up of 16 amino acids. Trimming took off 5 bases at V and 7 bases at J, with 21 bases between the two ends. The CDR3 DNA sequence: TGTGCCAGCAGCCAACTACACAGGGCTTCAGGGCAGCCCCAGCATTTT. It specifies CASSQLHRASGQPQHF.

This clonotype appeared many times. The chain links TRBV7-8 to TRBJ2-1; 11 bases match TRBD2. Per germline, CDR1 SGHVS and CDR2 FQNEAQ. V lost 3 bases, J lost 8 bases, and 3 bases stayed unmatched. This CDR3 spans 14 amino acids. CDR3 in DNA: TGTGCCAGCAGCTTTAGCGGGAGGGAGGATGAGCAGTTCTTC. As protein: CASSFSGREDEQFF.

The table lists this clonotype with a few counts. The chain joins TRBV12-3 or TRBV12-4 to TRBJ1-2, with D perhaps TRBD1 (5 bases). The CDR3 has 12 residues. Trimming pared 7 bases from V and 8 bases from J, leaving 14 bases between. The CDR3 nucleotides read TGTGCCAGCACCTTCCAGGGATACGGCTACACCTTC. The encoded protein is CASTFQGYGYTF.

This clonotype came up a few times. V and J are TRBV9 and TRBJ2-1; perhaps TRBD2 as D (6 bases). The CDR3 spans 15 residues. Germline assignment: CDR1 SGDLS and CDR2 YYNGEE. Trimming pared 0 bases from V and 2 bases from J, leaving 9 bases between. The CDR3 loop reads CASSVDPGAYNEQFF. In DNA, the CDR3 is TGTGCCAGCAGCGTAGATCCGGGAGCCTACAATGAGCAGTTCTTC. Complete variable domain (other parts from reference TRBV9 and TRBJ2-1): DSGVTQTPKHLITATGQRVTLRCSPRSGDLSVYWYQQSLDQGLQFLIQYYNGEERAKGNILERFSAQQFPDLHSELNLSSLELGDSALYFCASSVDPGAYNEQFFGPGTRLTVL.

This clonotype was counted many times. This rearrangement joins TRBV21-1 to TRBJ1-5; TRBD1, the table's D call, was not compared with the DNA. TRBV21-1 corresponds to a pseudogene. The CDR3 has 17 amino acids. The CDR3 DNA follows: TGTGCCAGCAGCAAATATCAAGGTCTAAGGGGGAATCAGCCCCAGCATTTT. The encoded protein is CASSKYQGLRGNQPQHF.

This clonotype was seen many times. The rearrangement joins TRBV20-1 to TRBJ2-7, with unresolved D. Germline CDR1 is DFQATT and CDR2 is SNEGSKA (reference sequence). V was pared by 7 bases and J by 5 bases, with 12 bases between. CDR3 length: 11 residues. The CDR3, as DNA: TGCAGTGGGTTCGAAGACAACGAGCAGTACTTC. The encoded protein is CSGFEDNEQYF.

This clonotype has more than one count but fewer than ten. V is TRBV6-6 and J is TRBJ1-1; D is ambiguous. With 4 bases removed from V and 11 bases from J, the gap between germline ends came to 17 bases. Germline V gives CDR1 MNHNY, CDR2 SVGAGI (reference sequence). This CDR3 contains 13 residues. The CDR3 coding sequence is TGTGCCAGCAGTTCCCGAGGCGGTAGCCAGGCTTTCTTT. Its protein is CASSSRGGSQAFF.

V gene TRBV27 combines with J gene TRBJ2-3, with TRBD2 matching over 9 bases. The CDR3 spans 14 residues. Germline loops: CDR1 MNHEY, CDR2 SMNVEV (reference sequence). The J segment lost 5 bases and the V segment lost 8 bases, leaving 8 bases of the junction unmatched. The CDR3 coding sequence is TGTGCCAGCGGGGAGCGGGAGGTCAGAGATACGCAGTATTTT. As protein: CASGEREVRDTQYF.

This clonotype was picked up many times. The chain uses TRBV25-1 and TRBJ2-5; 9 nucleotides match TRBD2. The V and J ends lost 10 bases and 5 bases, in that order; junction bases with no gene match: 8. CDR3 size: 13 residues. Germline V gene data show CDR1 as MGHDK and CDR2 as SYGVNS. The DNA for the CDR3 is TGTGCCACCCGGCGGGGGGGGACCGAGACCCAGTACTTC. This gives the protein CATRRGGTETQYF.

The sample holds many counts of this clonotype. The rearrangement uses TRBV12-3 or TRBV12-4 and TRBJ2-7, with 7 bases identical to TRBD1. V gave up 5 bases and J gave up 6 bases; unmatched junction bases: 10. The CDR3 contains 14 residues. This CDR3 is CASSPQGQFFEQYF. The CDR3 DNA sequence: TGTGCCAGCAGTCCCCAGGGACAGTTTTTCGAGCAGTACTTC.

This clonotype was recorded at least ten times. This chain uses TRBV29-1 with TRBJ2-1; the D is unclear. Trimming took 3 bases from V and 9 from J, leaving 12 bases between them. CDR1 and CDR2 (germline): SQVTM, ANQGSEA. The CDR3 runs 12 residues. CDR3 region: CSVDPSSTEQFF. CDR3 coding DNA: TGCAGCGTTGATCCCAGTTCAACTGAGCAGTTCTTC.

At least ten counts were recorded for this clonotype. The chain employs TRBV6-5 and TRBJ2-7; D is perhaps TRBD2 (6 bases). CDR1 is MNHEY and CDR2 is SVGAGI in the germline V gene. Trimming removed 0 bases from V and 2 bases from J, with 14 bases in between. This CDR3 spans 16 amino acids. The DNA of the CDR3 is TGTGCCAGCAGTTACTCTGTTGGGACTGCCACCTACGAGCAGTACTTC. This sequence encodes CASSYSVGTATYEQYF.

This clonotype was counted only a few times. The chain uses TRBV5-1 and TRBJ1-1; D is possibly TRBD1 (6 bases). V was trimmed by 0 bases and J by 5 bases, leaving 17 bases between them. This CDR3 has 16 residues. Looked up from germline, CDR1 is SGHRS and CDR2 is YFSETQ. The CDR3 nucleotides read TGCGCCAGCAGCTTGGTTGCGGGGGGCGGTTTGACTGAAGCTTTCTTT. This translates into CASSLVAGGGLTEAFF.

This clonotype showed up many times. J is TRBJ2-6 and V is TRBV7-6, with no clear D. CDR3 length equals 14 residues. V lost 5 bases and J 0 bases, leaving 5 bases between the germline ends. The germline V gene has CDR1 SGHVS and CDR2 FNYEAQ. The CDR3 loop is CASSTPSGANVLTF. The DNA for the CDR3 is TGTGCCAGCAGCACCCCCTCTGGGGCCAACGTCCTGACTTTC. Variable domain in full (rest from reference TRBV7-6 and TRBJ2-6): GAGVSQSPRYKVTKRGQDVALRCDPISGHVSLYWYRQALGQGPEFLTYFNYEAQQDKSGLPNDRFSAERPEGSISTLTIQRTEQRDSAMYRCASSTPSGANVLTFGAGSRLTVL.

This clonotype showed up many times. The rearrangement joins TRBV20-1 to TRBJ1-2; the match to TRBD1 covers 7 bases. V trimming: 1 base; J trimming: 4 bases; junction bases outside the gene matches: 0. CDR1 and CDR2 (germline): DFQATT, SNEGSKA (reference sequence). This CDR3 region has 12 residues. The CDR3 DNA is TGCAGTGCTAGAGCAGGGGGCTATGGCTACACCTTC. This gives the protein CSARAGGYGYTF.

This clonotype occurred many times. The chain is built from TRBV7-9 and TRBJ2-2; 8 bases fit TRBD2. Germline V lookup: CDR1 SEHNR, CDR2 FQNEAQ (reference sequence). With V trimmed by 7 bases and J by 5 bases, 9 bases remained unmatched. The length of the CDR3 is 15 residues. The CDR3 nucleotides read TGTGCCAGCAAACCAGCGGGAGTGGGGACCGGGGAGCTGTTTTTT. It yields the protein CASKPAGVGTGELFF.

The J gene is TRBJ2-3, the V gene TRBV11-2; 12 nucleotides agree with TRBD2. The CDR3 runs 16 residues. V gave up 7 bases and J gave up 6 bases; unmatched junction bases: 11. From germline, CDR1 is SGHAT and CDR2 FQNNGV. The CDR3 DNA is TGTGCCAGCACCGGACTAGCGGGGTACTACAAGGATACGCAGTATTTT. Amino acids: CASTGLAGYYKDTQYF.

At least ten counts were recorded for this clonotype. The CDR3 region is CASSIELVIFEQFF. CDR3 DNA: TGCGCCAGCAGCATTGAGCTAGTTATCTTCGAGCAGTTCTTC. The chain is built from TRBV4-1 and TRBJ2-1, with D unresolved. CDR3 length equals 14 residues. Germline V gives CDR1 MGHRA, CDR2 YSYEKL. V was shortened by 5 bases and J by 10 bases, with 18 bases between the two germline ends.

About this clonotype itself: Since a much larger clone is just one base distant, this may be a read error. The chain is built from TRBV7-9 and TRBJ1-5; no clear D. Germline lookup yields CDR1 SEHNR and CDR2 FQNEAQ (reference sequence). V lost 3 bases and J 5 bases, leaving 11 bases between the germline ends. The CDR3 totals 14 residues. As DNA, the CDR3 is TGTGCCAGCAGCTTTGAACCGCTAGATCAGCCCCAGCATTTT. Protein product: CASSFEPLDQPQHF.

In its sample, this clonotype was seen a few times. The V and J genes are TRBV6-6 and TRBJ1-1; D unresolved. The germline V gene has CDR1 MNHNY and CDR2 SVGAGI (reference sequence). V was pared by 0 bases and J by 6 bases, with 8 bases between. The CDR3 is 13 residues long. The CDR3 spells CASSYSPYAEAFF. CDR3 sequence (DNA): TGTGCCAGCAGTTACTCACCCTATGCTGAAGCTTTCTTT.